Sequencing of this TCR beta chain was carried out in a study of response to subunit inactivated influenza vaccine. In this sample, this clonotype turned up a few times. No antigen is known for it. General study findings and limits: The authors offered the suggestion that each seasonal influenza vaccination recruits few new T cells.

Germline values: CDR1 MNHNS, CDR2 SASEGT. Trimming removed 4 bases from V and 0 bases from J; junction bases left unmatched: 4. The CDR3 totals 15 residues. One entry per CDR3 protein, called by TCRdb with MiXCR from the RT-PCR reads. The table lists hundreds of thousands of distinct CDR3 sequences, 12% to 15% of them singletons. The sample was PBMCs from blood, taken about 14 days before vaccination. This clonotype originated in a man between 50 and 59 years old who received an inactivated influenza vaccine. The chain has TRBV6-1 and TRBJ2-3; 7 positions agree with TRBD2. This CDR3 is CASSGKRGSTDTQYF. The CDR3 nucleotides read TGTGCCAGCAGTGGGAAGCGGGGAAGCACAGATACGCAGTATTTT.